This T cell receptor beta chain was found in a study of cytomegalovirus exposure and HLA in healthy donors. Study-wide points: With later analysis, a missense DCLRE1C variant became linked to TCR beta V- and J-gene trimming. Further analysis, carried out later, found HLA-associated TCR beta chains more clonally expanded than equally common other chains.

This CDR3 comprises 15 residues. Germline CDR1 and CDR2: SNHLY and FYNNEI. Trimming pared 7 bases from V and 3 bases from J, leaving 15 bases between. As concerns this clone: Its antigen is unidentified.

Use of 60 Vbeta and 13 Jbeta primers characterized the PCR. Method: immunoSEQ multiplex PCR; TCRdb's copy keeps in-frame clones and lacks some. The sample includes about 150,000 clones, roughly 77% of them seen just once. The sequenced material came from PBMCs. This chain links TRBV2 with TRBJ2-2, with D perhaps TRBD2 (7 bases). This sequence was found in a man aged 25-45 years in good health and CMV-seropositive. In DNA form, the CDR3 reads TGTGCCAGCATGGTGGGGGGGCTGGACACCGGGGAGCTGTTTTTT. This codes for CASMVGGLDTGELFF.